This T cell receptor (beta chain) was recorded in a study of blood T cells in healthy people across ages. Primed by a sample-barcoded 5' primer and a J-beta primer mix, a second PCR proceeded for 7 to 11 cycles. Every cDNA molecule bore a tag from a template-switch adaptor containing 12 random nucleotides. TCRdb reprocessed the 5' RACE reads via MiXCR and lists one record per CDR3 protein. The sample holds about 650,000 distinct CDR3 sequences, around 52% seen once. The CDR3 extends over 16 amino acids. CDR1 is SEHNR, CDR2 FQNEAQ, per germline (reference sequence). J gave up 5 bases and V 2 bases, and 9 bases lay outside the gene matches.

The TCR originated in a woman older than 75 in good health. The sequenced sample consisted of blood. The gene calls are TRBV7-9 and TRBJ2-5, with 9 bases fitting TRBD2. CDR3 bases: TGTGCCAGCAGCTTAAGGAGGGGGACTAGCCTGGAGACCCAGTACTTC. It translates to CASSLRRGTSLETQYF.